Sequencing of this T cell receptor (beta chain) was carried out in a study of CD8 T cells in ankylosing spondylitis. The length of the CDR3 is 12 residues. The V gene end was trimmed by 8 bases and the J gene end by 7 bases; junction bases not matched to a gene: 6. The germline gives CDR1 ENHRY, CDR2 SYGVKD. Preparation of TCR beta libraries was done by quantitative 5'-RACE with molecular barcodes. One entry per CDR3 protein, called by TCRdb with MiXCR from the 5' RACE reads. The repertoire holds roughly 250,000 distinct CDR3 sequences, with around 9.1% as singletons. Overall study findings and caveats: Within peripheral blood, clones linked to disease were CD8+ and relatively rare. It was reported that disease-linked clones were significantly enriched in matched ankylosing spondylitis synovial fluid.

Comment on this clonotype: What it recognizes is unknown.

The sequenced material came from blood, either unsorted or a sorted T cell fraction (not recorded which). This chain connects TRBV10-3 to TRBJ2-7, with 9 bases fitting TRBD2. The source is a male donor with ankylosing spondylitis or in good health (not recorded which). CDR3 DNA: TGTGCCATCGCGGGAGGGCCGGGTGAGCAGTACTTC. It codes for CAIAGGPGEQYF.